The 13 T cell receptor beta chains below were found in one sample sequenced in a study of blood T cells in healthy people across ages. Using a J-beta primer mix together with a sample-barcoded 5' primer, a second PCR was run for roughly 6 to 11 cycles. Using its own MiXCR run on the 5' RACE reads, TCRdb lists one record per CDR3 protein. Of approximately 780,000 distinct CDR3 sequences in the sample, under 30% were seen once. These data are also associated with another study on T cells of mothers and their children.

The sequencing input was blood. The origin of the receptors is a boy under 18 in good health.

Turning to this clonotype: Germline is not matched at one junction end, which may reflect a read error. The chain is built from TRBV6-1 and TRBJ1-5; the match to TRBD1 covers 8 bases. The V gene's germline CDR1 is MNHNS and CDR2 SASEGT. The CDR3 runs 15 residues. CDR3 in amino acids: CASSEGQGLNRPQHF. The CDR3 DNA sequence: TGTGCCAGCAGTGAAGGACAGGGGCTAAATCGGCCCCAGCATTTT.

The J gene is TRBJ1-5, the V gene TRBV6-6; the D is unclear. Germline CDR1 and CDR2: MNHNY and SVGAGI (reference sequence). V dropped 2 bases and J dropped 6 bases, with 14 bases sitting between them. The CDR3 has 15 amino acids. The CDR3 DNA is TGTGCCAGCAGTTACGTCGAATACGACGGTCAGCCCCAGCATTTT. This encodes CASSYVEYDGQPQHF.

The V gene is TRBV20-1, the J gene TRBJ1-5, with 8 bases that match TRBD1. V trimming: 3 bases; J trimming: 2 bases; junction bases outside the gene matches: 12. The CDR3 consists of 17 residues. Per the germline V gene, CDR1 is DFQATT and CDR2 is SNEGSKA (reference sequence). As DNA, the CDR3 is TGCAGTGCTAGGTCAGGGGGCTTTGATCGTGGCAATCAGCCCCAGCATTTT. Translation: CSARSGGFDRGNQPQHF.

V usage is TRBV9 and J usage is TRBJ2-7; D may be TRBD1 or TRBD2 (5 bases each). Germline V CDR1 and CDR2: SGDLS, YYNGEE. This CDR3 comprises 14 residues. Trimming left V 4 bases short and J 3 bases short, with 14 bases between. The CDR3 nucleotides read TGTGCCAGCAGCCCTGGGACGCCTAACTACGAGCAGTACTTC. This codes for CASSPGTPNYEQYF. Combining the CDR3 with reference TRBV9 and TRBJ2-7 gives the whole variable domain DSGVTQTPKHLITATGQRVTLRCSPRSGDLSVYWYQQSLDQGLQFLIQYYNGEERAKGNILERFSAQQFPDLHSELNLSSLELGDSALYFCASSPGTPNYEQYFGPGTRLTVT.

This clonotype showed up just a few times. The CDR3 region is CASSVGPPISNNEQFF. The CDR3 DNA sequence: TGTGCCAGCAGCGTCGGGCCACCTATATCCAACAATGAGCAGTTCTTC. This chain joins TRBV9 and TRBJ2-1; unclear D gene. V lost 2 bases to trimming and J lost 5 bases, with 17 bases between them. Germline CDR1 and CDR2: SGDLS and YYNGEE. The CDR3 runs 16 residues. The variable domain in full, completed from reference TRBV9 and TRBJ2-1, reads DSGVTQTPKHLITATGQRVTLRCSPRSGDLSVYWYQQSLDQGLQFLIQYYNGEERAKGNILERFSAQQFPDLHSELNLSSLELGDSALYFCASSVGPPISNNEQFFGPGTRLTVL.

The chain links TRBV7-9 to TRBJ2-3, with no clear D. The CDR3 totals 13 residues. Germline CDR1 is SEHNR and CDR2 is FQNEAQ (reference sequence). The V end lost 6 bases, the J end lost 2 bases, and 9 bases lay between the germline ends. CDR3 DNA sequence: TGTGCCAGCAGATCCGGGCCCACAGATACGCAGTATTTT. It codes for CASRSGPTDTQYF.

This clonotype was counted only a few times. The chain uses TRBV12-3 or TRBV12-4 and TRBJ1-3; D gene unclear. V shed 1 base and J shed 5 bases, with 3 bases lying between them. This CDR3 comprises 12 residues. The CDR3 coding sequence is TGTGCCAGCAGTTTAGGGAGAAACACCATATATTTT. It specifies CASSLGRNTIYF.

This chain connects TRBV7-6 to TRBJ2-5; D remains ambiguous. The end of the DNA aligns better with TRBJ2-1, so the J call may be wrong. The CDR3 consists of 14 residues. From germline, CDR1 is SGHVS and CDR2 FNYEAQ. CDR3 residues: CASSLVGGANEQFF. DNA of the CDR3: TGTGCCAGCAGCTTAGTAGGTGGAGCCAATGAGCAGTTCTTC.

The chain combines TRBV2 with TRBJ2-2; 11 positions agree with TRBD2. In germline, CDR1 is SNHLY, CDR2 FYNNEI. The CDR3 length is 14 residues. The ends lost 4 bases at V and 7 bases at J; junction bases unmatched: 2. CDR3 protein: CASSVGTSGGELFF. In DNA, the CDR3 is TGTGCCAGCAGTGTGGGGACTAGCGGCGGGGAGCTGTTTTTT.

The genes are TRBV29-1 and TRBJ2-5; D may correspond to TRBD1 or TRBD2 (5 bases each). CDR3 size: 18 residues. The V end lost 0 bases, the J end lost 4 bases, and 24 bases lay between the germline ends. Per the germline V gene, CDR1 is SQVTM and CDR2 is ANQGSEA. The CDR3 protein is CSVEDPSKTGPRGETQYF. Here the CDR3 DNA reads TGCAGCGTTGAAGATCCGTCGAAAACAGGCCCCCGGGGAGAGACCCAGTACTTC.

The rearrangement links TRBV12-3 or TRBV12-4 to TRBJ2-2; D may be TRBD1 (6 bases). CDR3 length: 15 residues. The V end lost 6 bases, the J end lost 0 bases, and 11 bases lay between the germline ends. The CDR3 DNA reads as TGTGCCAGCAGACCACAGGGTACGAACACCGGGGAGCTGTTTTTT. Its translation is CASRPQGTNTGELFF.

This clonotype has a handful of counts. This chain links TRBV20-1 with TRBJ1-6; tentatively, D is TRBD1 (5 bases). V lost 3 bases and J lost 9, with 9 bases in between. The germline V gene encodes CDR1 DFQATT and CDR2 SNEGSKA (reference sequence). The CDR3 sequence is 12 residues long. CDR3 sequence (DNA): TGCAGTGCTAGGCAGGGCTCTTCACCCCTCCACTTT. It codes for CSARQGSSPLHF.

The chain recombines TRBV2 with TRBJ2-2; maybe TRBD2 (5 bases). Trimming took 4 bases from V and 6 from J, leaving 9 bases between them. Germline CDR1 and CDR2: SNHLY and FYNNEI. This CDR3 contains 13 residues. CDR3 loop: CASSVLGSGELFF. The CDR3 nucleotides read TGTGCCAGCAGTGTACTAGGATCCGGGGAGCTGTTTTTT.